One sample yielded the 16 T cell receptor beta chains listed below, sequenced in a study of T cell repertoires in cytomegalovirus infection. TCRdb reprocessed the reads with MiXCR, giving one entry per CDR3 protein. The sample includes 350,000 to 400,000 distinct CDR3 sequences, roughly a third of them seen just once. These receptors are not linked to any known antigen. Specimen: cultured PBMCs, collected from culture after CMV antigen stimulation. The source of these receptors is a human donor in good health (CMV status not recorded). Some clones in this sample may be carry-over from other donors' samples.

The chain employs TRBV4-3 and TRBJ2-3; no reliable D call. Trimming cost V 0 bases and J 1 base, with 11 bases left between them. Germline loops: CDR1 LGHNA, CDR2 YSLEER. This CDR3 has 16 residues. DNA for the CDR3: TGCGCCAGCAGCCAAGATCCCGGAACCCGCACAGATACGCAGTATTTT. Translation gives CASSQDPGTRTDTQYF.

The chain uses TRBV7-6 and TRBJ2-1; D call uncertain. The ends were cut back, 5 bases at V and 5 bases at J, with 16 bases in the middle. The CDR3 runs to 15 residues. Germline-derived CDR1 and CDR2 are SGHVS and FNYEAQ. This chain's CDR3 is CASSQRYRRDNEQFF. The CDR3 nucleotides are TGTGCCAGCAGCCAGAGGTACCGCCGAGACAATGAGCAGTTCTTC. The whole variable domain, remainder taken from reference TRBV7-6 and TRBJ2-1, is GAGVSQSPRYKVTKRGQDVALRCDPISGHVSLYWYRQALGQGPEFLTYFNYEAQQDKSGLPNDRFSAERPEGSISTLTIQRTEQRDSAMYRCASSQRYRRDNEQFFGPGTRLTVL.

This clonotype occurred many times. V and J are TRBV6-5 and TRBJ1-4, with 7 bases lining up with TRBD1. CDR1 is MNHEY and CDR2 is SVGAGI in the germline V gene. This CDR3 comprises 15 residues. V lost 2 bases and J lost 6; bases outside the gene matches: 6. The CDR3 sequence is CASSYGARGYEKLFF. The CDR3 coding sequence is TGTGCCAGCAGTTACGGCGCCAGGGGGTATGAAAAACTGTTTTTT.

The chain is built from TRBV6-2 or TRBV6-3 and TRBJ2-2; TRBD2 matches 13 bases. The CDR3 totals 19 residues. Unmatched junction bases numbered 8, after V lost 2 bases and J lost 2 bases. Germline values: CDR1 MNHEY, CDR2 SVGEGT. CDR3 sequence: CASSYTRTSGSFNTGELFF. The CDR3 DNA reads TGTGCCAGCAGTTACACACGGACTAGCGGGAGTTTCAACACCGGGGAGCTGTTTTTT.

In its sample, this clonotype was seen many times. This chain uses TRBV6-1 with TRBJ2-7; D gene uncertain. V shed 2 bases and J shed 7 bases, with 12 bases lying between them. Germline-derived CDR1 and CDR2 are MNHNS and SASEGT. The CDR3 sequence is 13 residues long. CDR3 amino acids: CASSESTDREQYV. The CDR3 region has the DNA TGTGCCAGCAGTGAAAGCACGGACCGAGAGCAGTACGTC.

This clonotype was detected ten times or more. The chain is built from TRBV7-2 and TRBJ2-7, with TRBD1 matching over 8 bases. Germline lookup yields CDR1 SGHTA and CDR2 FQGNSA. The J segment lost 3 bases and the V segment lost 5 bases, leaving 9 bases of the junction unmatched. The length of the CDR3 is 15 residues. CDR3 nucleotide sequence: TGTGCCAGCAGCAAAAGCCCCGGGACAGGCTACGAGCAGTACTTC. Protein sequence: CASSKSPGTGYEQYF.

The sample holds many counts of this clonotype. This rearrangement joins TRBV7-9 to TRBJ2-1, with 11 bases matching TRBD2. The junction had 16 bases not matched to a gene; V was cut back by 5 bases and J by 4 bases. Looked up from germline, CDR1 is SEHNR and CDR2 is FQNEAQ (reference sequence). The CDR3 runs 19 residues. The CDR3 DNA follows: TGTGCCAGCAGCGACGGATATCCCAGACTAGCGGGGTATTACAATGAGCAGTTCTTC. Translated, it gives CASSDGYPRLAGYYNEQFF.

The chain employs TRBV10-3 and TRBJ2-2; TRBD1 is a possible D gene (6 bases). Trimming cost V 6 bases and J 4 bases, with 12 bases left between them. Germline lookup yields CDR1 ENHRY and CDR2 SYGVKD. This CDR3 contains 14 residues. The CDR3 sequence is CAISLQGPTGELFF. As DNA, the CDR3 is TGTGCCATCAGCCTACAGGGACCCACCGGGGAGCTGTTTTTT.

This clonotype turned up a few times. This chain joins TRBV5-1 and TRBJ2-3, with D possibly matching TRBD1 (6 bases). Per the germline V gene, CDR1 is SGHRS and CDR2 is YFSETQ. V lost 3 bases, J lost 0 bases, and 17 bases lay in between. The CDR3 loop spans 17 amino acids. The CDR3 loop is CASSWGRGSRSTDTQYF. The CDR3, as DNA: TGCGCCAGCAGCTGGGGGCGTGGATCCAGAAGCACAGATACGCAGTATTTT.

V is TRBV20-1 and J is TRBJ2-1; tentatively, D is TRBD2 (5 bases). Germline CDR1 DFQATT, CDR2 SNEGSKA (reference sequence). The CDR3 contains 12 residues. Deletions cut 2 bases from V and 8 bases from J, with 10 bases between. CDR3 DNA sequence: TGCAGTGCTAGATCAATTAGCGATGAGCAGTTCTTC. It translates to CSARSISDEQFF.

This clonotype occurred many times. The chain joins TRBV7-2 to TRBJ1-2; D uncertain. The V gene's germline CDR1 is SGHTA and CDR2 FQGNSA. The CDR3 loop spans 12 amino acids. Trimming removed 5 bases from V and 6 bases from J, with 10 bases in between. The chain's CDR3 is CASSPRRDGYTF. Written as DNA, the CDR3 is TGTGCCAGCAGCCCCCGACGCGATGGCTACACCTTC.

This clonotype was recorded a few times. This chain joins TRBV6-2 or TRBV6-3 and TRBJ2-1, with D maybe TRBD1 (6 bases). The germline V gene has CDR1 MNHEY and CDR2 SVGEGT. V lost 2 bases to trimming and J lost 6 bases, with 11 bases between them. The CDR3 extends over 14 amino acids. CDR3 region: CASSYGGRGNEQFF. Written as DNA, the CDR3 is TGTGCCAGCAGTTACGGCGGCAGGGGCAATGAGCAGTTCTTC.

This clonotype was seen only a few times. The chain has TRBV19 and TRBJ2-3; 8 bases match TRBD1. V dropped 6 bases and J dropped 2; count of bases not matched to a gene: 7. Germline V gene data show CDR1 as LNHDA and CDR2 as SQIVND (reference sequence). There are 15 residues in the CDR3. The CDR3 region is CASSLLGQVTDTQYF. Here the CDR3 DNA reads TGTGCCAGTAGCCTCCTGGGACAGGTCACAGATACGCAGTATTTT. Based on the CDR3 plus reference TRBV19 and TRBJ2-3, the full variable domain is DGGITQSPKYLFRKEGQNVTLSCEQNLNHDAMYWYRQDPGQGLRLIYYSQIVNDFQKGDIAEGYSVSREKKESFPLTVTSAQKNPTAFYLCASSLLGQVTDTQYFGPGTRLTVL.

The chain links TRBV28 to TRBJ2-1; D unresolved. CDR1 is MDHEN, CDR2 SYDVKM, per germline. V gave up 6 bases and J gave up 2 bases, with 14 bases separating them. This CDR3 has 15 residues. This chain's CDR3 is CASSQRARAYNEQFF. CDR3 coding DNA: TGTGCCAGCAGCCAACGGGCCCGAGCCTACAATGAGCAGTTCTTC.

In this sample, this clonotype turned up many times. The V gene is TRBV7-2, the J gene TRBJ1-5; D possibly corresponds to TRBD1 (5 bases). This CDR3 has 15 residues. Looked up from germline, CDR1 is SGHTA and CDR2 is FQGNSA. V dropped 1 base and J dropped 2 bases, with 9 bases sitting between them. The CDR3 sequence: CASSLELGGNQPQHF. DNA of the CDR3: TGTGCCAGCAGCTTAGAGTTGGGGGGCAATCAGCCCCAGCATTTT.

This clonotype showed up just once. The CDR3 reads CASSQGATYGYTF. The CDR3 nucleotides read TGCGCCAGCAGCCAAGGAGCTACCTATGGCTACACCTTC. The J gene is TRBJ1-2, the V gene TRBV4-1; D call uncertain. CDR3 length: 13 residues. The ends were cut back, 1 base at V and 4 bases at J, with 7 bases in the middle. In germline, CDR1 is MGHRA, CDR2 YSYEKL.